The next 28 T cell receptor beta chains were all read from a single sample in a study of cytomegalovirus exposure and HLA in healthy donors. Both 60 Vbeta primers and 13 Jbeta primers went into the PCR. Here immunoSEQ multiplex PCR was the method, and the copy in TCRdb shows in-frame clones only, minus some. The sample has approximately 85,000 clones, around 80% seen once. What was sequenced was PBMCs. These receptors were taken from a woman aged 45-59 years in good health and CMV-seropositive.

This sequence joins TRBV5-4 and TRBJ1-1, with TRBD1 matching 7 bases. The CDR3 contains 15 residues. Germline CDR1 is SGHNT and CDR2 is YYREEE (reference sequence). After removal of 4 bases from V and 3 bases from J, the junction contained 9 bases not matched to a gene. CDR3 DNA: TGTGCCAGCAGCAACCGACAGGGACGGGACACTGAAGCTTTCTTT. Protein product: CASSNRQGRDTEAFF.

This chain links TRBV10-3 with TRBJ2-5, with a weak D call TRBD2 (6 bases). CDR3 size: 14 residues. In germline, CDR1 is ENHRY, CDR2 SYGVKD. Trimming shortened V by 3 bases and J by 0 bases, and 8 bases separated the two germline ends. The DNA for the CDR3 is TGTGCCATCAGTGAAGGAGGGAACCAAGAGACCCAGTACTTC. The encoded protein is CAISEGGNQETQYF.

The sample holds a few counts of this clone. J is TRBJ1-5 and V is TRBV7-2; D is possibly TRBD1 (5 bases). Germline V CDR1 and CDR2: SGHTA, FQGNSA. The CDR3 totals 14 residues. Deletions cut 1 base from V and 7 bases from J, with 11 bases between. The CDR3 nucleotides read TGTGCCAGCAGCTTAGTGGTCTCAGGGCAGCCCCAGCATTTT. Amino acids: CASSLVVSGQPQHF.

The CDR3 region is CASGFTGGAGNTIYF. The CDR3 DNA follows: TGTGCTAGTGGTTTCACAGGGGGTGCTGGAAACACCATATATTTT. The chain joins TRBV12-5 to TRBJ1-3; TRBD1 agrees at 8 bases. The CDR3 consists of 15 residues. The junction had 3 bases not matched to a gene; V was cut back by 3 bases and J by 2 bases. Germline CDR1 is LGHNT and CDR2 is FRNRAP. The entire variable domain, with the rest obtained from reference TRBV12-5 and TRBJ1-3, is as follows: DARVTQTPRHKVTEMGQEVTMRCQPILGHNTVFWYRQTMMQGLELLAYFRNRAPLDDSGMPKDRFSAEMPDATLATLKIQPSEPRDSAVYFCASGFTGGAGNTIYFGEGSWLTVV.

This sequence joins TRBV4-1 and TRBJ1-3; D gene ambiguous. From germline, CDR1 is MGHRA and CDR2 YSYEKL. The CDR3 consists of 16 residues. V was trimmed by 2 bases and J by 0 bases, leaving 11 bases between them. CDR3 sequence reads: CASSQFQVSSGNTIYF. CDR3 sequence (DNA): TGCGCCAGCAGCCAATTCCAGGTGTCCTCTGGAAACACCATATATTTT.

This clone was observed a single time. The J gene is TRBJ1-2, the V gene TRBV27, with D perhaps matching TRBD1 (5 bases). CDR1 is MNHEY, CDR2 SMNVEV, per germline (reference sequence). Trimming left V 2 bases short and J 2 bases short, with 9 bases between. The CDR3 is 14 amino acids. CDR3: CASSLRGRNYGYTF. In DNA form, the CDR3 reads TGTGCCAGCAGTTTAAGGGGCAGGAACTATGGCTACACCTTC.

CDR3 bases: TGTGCCAGCAGCTTAGATAGTGAGGACACTGAAGCTTTCTTT. It specifies CASSLDSEDTEAFF. This chain connects TRBV11-3 to TRBJ1-1; the D is unclear. Per germline, CDR1 SGHNT and CDR2 YENEEA. The CDR3 has 14 amino acids. V lost 0 bases to trimming and J lost 3 bases, with 8 bases between them.

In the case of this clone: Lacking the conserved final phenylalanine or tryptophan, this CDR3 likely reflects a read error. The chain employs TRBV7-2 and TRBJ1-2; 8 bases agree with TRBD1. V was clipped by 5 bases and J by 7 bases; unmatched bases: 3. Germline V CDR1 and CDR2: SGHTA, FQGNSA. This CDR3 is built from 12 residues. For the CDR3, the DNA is TGTGCCAGCAGCCCACAGGGGGTTGGCTACACCCTC. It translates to CASSPQGVGYTL.

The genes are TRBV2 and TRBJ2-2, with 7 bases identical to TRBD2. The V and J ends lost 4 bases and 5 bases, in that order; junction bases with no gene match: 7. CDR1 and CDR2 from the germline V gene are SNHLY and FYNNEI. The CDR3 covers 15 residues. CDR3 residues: CASSVGTKITGELFF. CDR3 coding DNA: TGTGCCAGCAGTGTCGGGACTAAGATAACCGGGGAGCTGTTTTTT.

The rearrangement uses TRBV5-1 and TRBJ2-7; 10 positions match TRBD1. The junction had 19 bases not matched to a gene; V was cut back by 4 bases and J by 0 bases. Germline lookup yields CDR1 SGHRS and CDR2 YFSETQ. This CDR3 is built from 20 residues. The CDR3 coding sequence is TGCGCCAGCAGCCCCGGAGCGGGACAGGGGTTTGATGTAAGCTCCTACGAGCAGTACGTC. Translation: CASSPGAGQGFDVSSYEQYV.

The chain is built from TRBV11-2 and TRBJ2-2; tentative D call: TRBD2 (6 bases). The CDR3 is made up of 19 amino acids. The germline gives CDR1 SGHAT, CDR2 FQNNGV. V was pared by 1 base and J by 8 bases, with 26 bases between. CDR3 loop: CASSLVSLATRSIGGELFF. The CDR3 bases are TGTGCCAGCAGCTTAGTGAGCCTAGCGACCCGGTCTATTGGTGGGGAGCTGTTTTTT.

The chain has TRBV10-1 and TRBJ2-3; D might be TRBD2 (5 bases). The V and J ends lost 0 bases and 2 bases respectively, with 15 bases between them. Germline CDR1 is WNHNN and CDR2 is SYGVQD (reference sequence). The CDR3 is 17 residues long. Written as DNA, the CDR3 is TGCGCCAGCAGTGAGTCACCAAGCGGTTTTGACACAGATACGCAGTATTTT. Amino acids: CASSESPSGFDTDTQYF.

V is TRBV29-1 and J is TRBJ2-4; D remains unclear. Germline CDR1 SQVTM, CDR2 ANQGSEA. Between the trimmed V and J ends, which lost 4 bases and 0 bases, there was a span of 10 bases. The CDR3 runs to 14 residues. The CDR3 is CSVAARVAKNIQYF. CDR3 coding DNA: TGCAGCGTTGCCGCTCGGGTAGCCAAAAACATTCAGTACTTC.

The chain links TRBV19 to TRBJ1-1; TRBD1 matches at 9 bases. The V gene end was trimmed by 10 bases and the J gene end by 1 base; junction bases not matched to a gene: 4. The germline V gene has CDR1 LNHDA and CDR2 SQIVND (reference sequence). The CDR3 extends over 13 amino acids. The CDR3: CAIQQGANTEAFF. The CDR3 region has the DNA TGTGCCATTCAACAGGGGGCGAACACTGAAGCTTTCTTT.

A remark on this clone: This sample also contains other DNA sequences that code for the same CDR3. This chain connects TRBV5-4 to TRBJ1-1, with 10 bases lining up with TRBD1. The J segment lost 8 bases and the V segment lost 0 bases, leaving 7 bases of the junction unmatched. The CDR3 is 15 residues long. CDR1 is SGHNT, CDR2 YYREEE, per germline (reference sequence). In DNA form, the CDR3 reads TGTGCCAGCAGCTTGGGTGACAGGGGGCGGCCCGAAGCTTTCTTT. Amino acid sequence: CASSLGDRGRPEAFF.

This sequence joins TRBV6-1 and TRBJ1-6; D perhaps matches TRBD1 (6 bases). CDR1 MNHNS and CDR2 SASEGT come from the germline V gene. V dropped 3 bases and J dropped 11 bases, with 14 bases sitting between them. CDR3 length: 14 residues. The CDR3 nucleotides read TGTGCCAGCAGTGATGAACAGGGCAGGACACCCCTCCACTTT. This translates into CASSDEQGRTPLHF.

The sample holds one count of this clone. The DNA for the CDR3 is TGTGCCAGTAGTGACAGGGTCTTTGGAGAGACCCAGTACTTC. Translation gives CASSDRVFGETQYF. V gene TRBV19 combines with J gene TRBJ2-5, with 7 bases aligning to TRBD1. With V trimmed by 5 bases and J by 4 bases, 7 bases remained unmatched. CDR3 size: 14 residues. Germline V CDR1 and CDR2: LNHDA, SQIVND (reference sequence).

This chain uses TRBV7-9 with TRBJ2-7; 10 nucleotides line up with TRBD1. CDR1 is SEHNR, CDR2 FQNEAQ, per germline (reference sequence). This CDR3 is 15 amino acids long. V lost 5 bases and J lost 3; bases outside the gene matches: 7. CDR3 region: CASSTWTGGNYEQYF. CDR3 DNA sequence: TGTGCCAGCAGCACCTGGACAGGGGGAAACTACGAGCAGTACTTC.

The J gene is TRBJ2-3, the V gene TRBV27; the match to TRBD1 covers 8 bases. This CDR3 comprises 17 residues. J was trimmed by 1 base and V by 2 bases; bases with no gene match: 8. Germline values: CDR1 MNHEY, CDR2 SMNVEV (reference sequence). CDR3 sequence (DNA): TGTGCCAGCAGTTTACTCGGCCAGACAGGGGGCACAGATACGCAGTATTTT. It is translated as CASSLLGQTGGTDTQYF.

Here the CDR3 DNA reads TGTGCCATCAGGGGGGGACAGGGCGACTATGGCTACACCTTC. Protein sequence: CAIRGGQGDYGYTF. The genes are TRBV10-3 and TRBJ1-2; 9 bases fit TRBD1. This CDR3 has 14 residues. Germline CDR1 reads ENHRY; CDR2 reads SYGVKD. The V gene end was trimmed by 6 bases and the J gene end by 3 bases; junction bases not matched to a gene: 5.

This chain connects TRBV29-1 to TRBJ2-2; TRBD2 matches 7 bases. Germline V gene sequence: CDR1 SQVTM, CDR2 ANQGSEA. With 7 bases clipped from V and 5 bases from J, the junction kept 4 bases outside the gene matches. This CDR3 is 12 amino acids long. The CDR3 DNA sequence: TGCAGCGGTGGCGGGGGTACCGGGGAGCTGTTTTTT. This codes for CSGGGGTGELFF.

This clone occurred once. CDR3 in amino acids: CASSPGSGGGLDTQYF. CDR3 sequence (DNA): TGTGCCAGCAGCCCCGGATCTGGCGGGGGACTAGATACGCAGTATTTT. This chain links TRBV11-2 with TRBJ2-3, with 7 positions matching TRBD2. This CDR3 has 16 residues. After removal of 5 bases from V and 5 bases from J, the junction contained 13 bases not matched to a gene. The germline V gene encodes CDR1 SGHAT and CDR2 FQNNGV.

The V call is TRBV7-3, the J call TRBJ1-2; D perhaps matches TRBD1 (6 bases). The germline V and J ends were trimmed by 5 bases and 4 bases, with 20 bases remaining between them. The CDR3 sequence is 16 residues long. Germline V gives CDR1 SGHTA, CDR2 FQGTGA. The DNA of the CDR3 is TGTGCCAGCAGCCCCCTCGCCGGGGCAGGGGTCTATGGCTACACCTTC. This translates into CASSPLAGAGVYGYTF.

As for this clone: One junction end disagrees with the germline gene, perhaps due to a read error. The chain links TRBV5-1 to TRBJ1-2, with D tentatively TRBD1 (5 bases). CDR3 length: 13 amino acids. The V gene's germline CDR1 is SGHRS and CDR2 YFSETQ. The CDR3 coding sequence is TGCGCCAGCAGCTTGGAAGCGGGGCGCCGATCCGACTTC. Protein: CASSLEAGRRSDF.

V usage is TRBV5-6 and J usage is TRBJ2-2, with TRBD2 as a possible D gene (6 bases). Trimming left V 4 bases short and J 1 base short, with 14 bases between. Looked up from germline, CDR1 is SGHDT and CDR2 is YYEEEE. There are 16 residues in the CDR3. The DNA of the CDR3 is TGTGCCAGCAGCCCACAGGACTACCGGAACACCGGGGAGCTGTTTTTT. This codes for CASSPQDYRNTGELFF.

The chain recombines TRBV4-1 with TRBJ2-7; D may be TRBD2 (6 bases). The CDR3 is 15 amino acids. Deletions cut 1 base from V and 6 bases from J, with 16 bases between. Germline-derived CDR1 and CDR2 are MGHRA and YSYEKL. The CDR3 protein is CASSQADLFGGEQYF. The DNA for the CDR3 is TGCGCCAGCAGCCAAGCCGACCTTTTCGGGGGCGAGCAGTACTTC.

CDR3: CASSQAGVPLGELFF. In nucleotides, the CDR3 is TGTGCCAGCAGCCAAGCGGGGGTCCCCCTCGGGGAGCTGTTTTTT. The chain employs TRBV5-4 and TRBJ2-2, with 8 positions matching TRBD2. Germline assignment: CDR1 SGHNT and CDR2 YYREEE (reference sequence). V shed 4 bases and J 7 bases; nucleotides not matched to a gene: 9. This CDR3 contains 15 residues. Full variable domain (remainder filled in from reference TRBV5-4 and TRBJ2-2): ETGVTQSPTHLIKTRGQQVTLRCSSQSGHNTVSWYQQALGQGPQFIFQYYREEENGRGNFPPRFSGLQFPNYSSELNVNALELDDSALYLCASSQAGVPLGELFFGEGSRLTVL.

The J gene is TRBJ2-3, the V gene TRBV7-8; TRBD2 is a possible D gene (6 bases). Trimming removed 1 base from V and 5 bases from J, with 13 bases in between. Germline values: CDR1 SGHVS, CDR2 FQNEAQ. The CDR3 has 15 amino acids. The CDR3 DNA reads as TGTGCCAGCAGCTTAGACGGGAGTCTAGGAGATACGCAGTATTTT. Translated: CASSLDGSLGDTQYF.